The present TCR beta chain was sequenced within a study of beta chain features in type 1 diabetes. The CDR3 extends over 14 amino acids. The ends lost 4 bases at V and 4 bases at J; junction bases unmatched: 6. Germline lookup yields CDR1 MGHDK and CDR2 SYGVNS. The investigators reverse transcribed all of the isolated RNA, so they sequenced expressed TCRB transcripts. Assay: immunoSEQ multiplex PCR; the TCRdb copy retains only in-frame clones and omits some. This table holds some 150,000 clones, about 10% found once. Donors underwent one heparinised blood draw, 90 to 150 mL on average. This receptor was taken from a man between 18 and 29 years old in good health. The chain has TRBV25-1 and TRBJ2-5; 7 bases align to TRBD1. Sequencing input: naive CD4+ T cells from blood. The CDR3 sequence: CASSVDRATETQYF. The DNA for the CDR3 is TGTGCCAGCAGTGTCGACAGGGCGACAGAGACCCAGTACTTC.